These T cell receptor beta chains were read from a single sample in a study of blood T cell repertoires in COVID-19. The method was immunoSEQ multiplex PCR; TCRdb's version includes in-frame clones alone and lacks a portion of them. The sample has under 450,000 clones; approximately 88% are singletons. The sequencing input was peripheral blood. These receptors were collected from a woman between 50 and 59 years old with COVID-19, enrolled during active disease. CDR3s include the opening cysteine and the closing phenylalanine or tryptophan. The D gene is left open where the match is weak. The listing skips clone size in some rows; elsewhere it reads once, few, many or a size class.

v_gene: TRBV24-1; j_gene: TRBJ1-5; abundance: -; len: 16; d_gene: TRBD1; CDR3aa: CATSDQLTGGNQPQHF; CDR3nt: TGTGCCACCAGTGATCAATTGACAGGGGGCAATCAGCCCCAGCATTTT
v_gene: TRBV7-2; j_gene: TRBJ1-6; abundance: -; len: 14; d_gene: -; CDR3aa: CASSLTGPGSPLHF; CDR3nt: TGTGCCAGCAGTTTAACAGGGCCTGGGTCACCCCTCCACTTT
v_gene: TRBV24-1; j_gene: TRBJ2-5; abundance: -; len: 16; d_gene: TRBD1; CDR3aa: CATSDSGTGGRETQYF; CDR3nt: TGTGCCACCAGTGACTCCGGGACAGGGGGGAGAGAGACCCAGTACTTC
v_gene: TRBV2; j_gene: TRBJ2-1; abundance: few; len: 15; d_gene: TRBD2; CDR3aa: CASSATSVSYNEQFF; CDR3nt: TGTGCCAGCAGCGCTACTAGCGTCTCCTACAATGAGCAGTTCTTC
v_gene: TRBV3-1/TRBV3-2; j_gene: TRBJ2-3; abundance: -; len: 16; d_gene: -; CDR3aa: CASSLRAGYRTDTQYF; CDR3nt: TGTGCCAGCAGCCTCAGGGCGGGGTACCGCACAGATACGCAGTATTTT
v_gene: TRBV6-1; j_gene: TRBJ2-7; abundance: -; len: 13; d_gene: -; CDR3aa: CASSESDSYEQYF; CDR3nt: TGTGCCAGCAGTGAAAGCGACTCCTACGAGCAGTACTTC
v_gene: TRBV6-5; j_gene: TRBJ1-6; abundance: -; len: 12; d_gene: -; CDR3aa: CASRAGSSPLHF; CDR3nt: TGTGCCAGCAGAGCAGGGTCTTCACCCCTCCACTTT
v_gene: TRBV19; j_gene: TRBJ1-1; abundance: -; len: 18; d_gene: -; CDR3aa: CASSTIGRGATMNTEAFF; CDR3nt: TGTGCCAGTAGTACCATAGGGAGGGGGGCTACCATGAACACTGAAGCTTTCTTT
v_gene: TRBV15; j_gene: TRBJ2-7; abundance: -; len: 14; d_gene: -; CDR3aa: CATSSWTDSYEQYF; CDR3nt: TGTGCCACCAGCAGCTGGACAGACTCCTACGAGCAGTACTTC
v_gene: TRBV5-6; j_gene: TRBJ1-1; abundance: -; len: 13; d_gene: -; CDR3aa: CASSWDFNTEAFF; CDR3nt: TGTGCCAGCAGCTGGGACTTTAACACTGAAGCTTTCTTT
v_gene: TRBV7-6; j_gene: TRBJ1-1; abundance: few; len: 15; d_gene: -; CDR3aa: CASSFGQTQNTEAFF; CDR3nt: TGTGCCAGCAGCTTTGGACAGACTCAGAACACTGAAGCTTTCTTT
v_gene: TRBV6-5; j_gene: TRBJ1-2; abundance: -; len: 10; d_gene: -; CDR3aa: CASGRDGYTF; CDR3nt: TGTGCCAGCGGGAGGGATGGCTACACCTTC
v_gene: TRBV19; j_gene: TRBJ1-1; abundance: once; len: 13; d_gene: -; CDR3aa: CASINRVNTEAFF; CDR3nt: TGTGCCAGTATTAACAGGGTGAACACTGAAGCTTTCTTT
v_gene: TRBV5-6; j_gene: TRBJ2-7; abundance: -; len: 14; d_gene: TRBD1; CDR3aa: CASSLGTGVGEQYF; CDR3nt: TGTGCCAGCAGCTTAGGGACAGGGGTCGGCGAGCAGTACTTC
v_gene: TRBV24-1; j_gene: TRBJ1-1; abundance: -; len: 13; d_gene: -; CDR3aa: CATSTGKNTEAFF; CDR3nt: TGTGCCACCAGTACAGGAAAAAACACTGAAGCTTTCTTT
v_gene: TRBV10-2; j_gene: TRBJ1-3; abundance: -; len: 15; d_gene: -; CDR3aa: CASSESGGPGNTIYF; CDR3nt: TGCGCCAGCAGTGAGTCTGGCGGTCCTGGAAACACCATATATTTT
v_gene: TRBV7-9; j_gene: TRBJ1-1; abundance: -; len: 16; d_gene: -; CDR3aa: CASSLLTGYWNTEAFF; CDR3nt: TGTGCCAGCAGCTTACTGACAGGTTATTGGAACACTGAAGCTTTCTTT
v_gene: TRBV10-2; j_gene: TRBJ2-7; abundance: -; len: 14; d_gene: -; CDR3aa: CASSEQGRSYEQYF; CDR3nt: TGCGCCAGCAGTGAACAGGGTAGGTCCTACGAGCAGTACTTC
v_gene: TRBV7-9; j_gene: TRBJ1-2; abundance: -; len: 17; d_gene: TRBD1; CDR3aa: CASTLASGTGVDYGYTF; CDR3nt: TGTGCCAGCACCTTAGCATCCGGGACAGGGGTTGACTATGGCTACACCTTC
v_gene: TRBV27; j_gene: TRBJ2-1; abundance: -; len: 14; d_gene: -; CDR3aa: CASTRGTAYNEQFF; CDR3nt: TGTGCCAGCACCCGGGGGACAGCGTACAATGAGCAGTTCTTC
v_gene: TRBV6-6; j_gene: TRBJ1-1; abundance: -; len: 17; d_gene: TRBD1; CDR3aa: CASSPDRGGTGDTEAFF; CDR3nt: TGTGCCAGCAGTCCGGATCGAGGCGGGACAGGGGACACTGAAGCTTTCTTT
v_gene: TRBV5-8; j_gene: TRBJ2-1; abundance: -; len: 17; d_gene: -; CDR3aa: CASSLGRTASSYNEQFF; CDR3nt: TGTGCCAGCAGCTTGGGTCGGACAGCGAGCTCCTACAATGAGCAGTTCTTC
v_gene: TRBV27; j_gene: TRBJ1-2; abundance: once; len: 16; d_gene: TRBD1; CDR3aa: CASSGTHGTGDYGYTF; CDR3nt: TGTGCCAGCAGTGGTACCCACGGGACAGGGGACTATGGCTACACCTTC
v_gene: TRBV4-1; j_gene: TRBJ2-2; abundance: -; len: 16; d_gene: TRBD1; CDR3aa: CASSQDRDRGDGELFF; CDR3nt: TGCGCCAGCAGCCAAGATAGGGACAGGGGAGACGGGGAGCTGTTTTTT
v_gene: TRBV28; j_gene: TRBJ1-1; abundance: -; len: 11; d_gene: -; CDR3aa: CASRSNTEAFF; CDR3nt: TGTGCCAGCCGGTCGAACACTGAAGCTTTCTTT
v_gene: TRBV19; j_gene: TRBJ1-3; abundance: once; len: 12; d_gene: -; CDR3aa: CASSPLGNTIYF; CDR3nt: TGTGCCAGTAGCCCCCTCGGAAACACCATATATTTT
v_gene: TRBV12-5; j_gene: TRBJ2-3; abundance: -; len: 13; d_gene: TRBD1; CDR3aa: CASGSGGPDTQYF; CDR3nt: TGTGCTAGTGGCTCAGGGGGCCCAGATACGCAGTATTTT
v_gene: TRBV30; j_gene: TRBJ1-6; abundance: -; len: 14; d_gene: TRBD1; CDR3aa: CAWSPDRDNSPLHF; CDR3nt: TGTGCCTGGAGCCCGGACAGGGATAATTCACCCCTCCACTTT
v_gene: TRBV7-6; j_gene: TRBJ1-2; abundance: -; len: 16; d_gene: -; CDR3aa: CASTDLGGDGIYGYTF; CDR3nt: TGTGCCAGCACCGACTTGGGGGGGGACGGTATCTATGGCTACACCTTC
v_gene: TRBV19; j_gene: TRBJ1-1; abundance: -; len: 14; d_gene: -; CDR3aa: CASSIGIRDTEAFF; CDR3nt: TGTGCCAGTAGTATCGGGATTCGGGACACTGAAGCTTTCTTT
v_gene: TRBV19; j_gene: TRBJ2-7; abundance: -; len: 16; d_gene: -; CDR3aa: CASSSAGAGGRHEQYF; CDR3nt: TGTGCCAGTTCCTCGGCGGGGGCGGGTGGTCGCCACGAGCAGTACTTC
v_gene: TRBV13; j_gene: TRBJ1-3; abundance: -; len: 14; d_gene: -; CDR3aa: CASLDYSGGNTIYF; CDR3nt: TGTGCCAGCCTCGATTATTCGGGGGGAAACACCATATATTTT
v_gene: TRBV27; j_gene: TRBJ1-1; abundance: -; len: 11; d_gene: TRBD1; CDR3aa: CASSIQGRAFF; CDR3nt: TGTGCCAGCAGCATACAGGGGCGAGCTTTCTTT
v_gene: TRBV18; j_gene: TRBJ1-1; abundance: -; len: 15; d_gene: TRBD1; CDR3aa: CASSPRGQADTEAFF; CDR3nt: TGTGCCAGCTCACCCCGGGGACAGGCGGACACTGAAGCTTTCTTT
v_gene: TRBV2; j_gene: TRBJ1-1; abundance: -; len: 12; d_gene: -; CDR3aa: CAITRRDTEAFF; CDR3nt: TGTGCCATCACGAGGAGGGACACTGAAGCTTTCTTT
v_gene: TRBV12-3/TRBV12-4; j_gene: TRBJ1-5; abundance: -; len: 13; d_gene: -; CDR3aa: CASNHRVTEPQHF; CDR3nt: TGTGCCAGCAACCACAGGGTCACAGAGCCCCAGCATTTT
v_gene: TRBV27; j_gene: TRBJ1-4; abundance: -; len: 15; d_gene: -; CDR3aa: CASRKEGTLREKLFF; CDR3nt: TGTGCCAGCAGAAAGGAGGGAACCCTACGGGAAAAACTGTTTTTT
v_gene: TRBV6-1; j_gene: TRBJ1-6; abundance: -; len: 14; d_gene: TRBD1; CDR3aa: CASSEPGGNSPLHF; CDR3nt: TGTGCCAGCAGTGAACCAGGGGGAAATTCACCCCTCCACTTT
v_gene: TRBV19; j_gene: TRBJ1-2; abundance: -; len: 13; d_gene: -; CDR3aa: CASSPGRNYGYTF; CDR3nt: TGTGCCAGTAGCCCCGGGAGAAACTATGGCTACACCTTC
v_gene: TRBV28; j_gene: TRBJ1-4; abundance: few; len: 16; d_gene: -; CDR3aa: CASSILGTGGPEKLFF; CDR3nt: -
v_gene: TRBV9; j_gene: TRBJ1-2; abundance: -; len: 12; d_gene: -; CDR3aa: CASSPSNYGYTF; CDR3nt: TGTGCCAGCAGCCCCAGTAACTATGGCTACACCTTC
v_gene: TRBV19; j_gene: TRBJ1-2; abundance: -; len: 16; d_gene: -; CDR3aa: CASSISPGQRNYGYTF; CDR3nt: TGTGCCAGTAGTATATCCCCCGGACAGCGTAACTATGGCTACACCTTC
v_gene: TRBV30; j_gene: TRBJ1-1; abundance: -; len: 18; d_gene: TRBD1; CDR3aa: CAWSVRWGQGARDTEAFF; CDR3nt: TGTGCCTGGAGTGTACGATGGGGACAGGGGGCGAGGGACACTGAAGCTTTCTTT
v_gene: TRBV9; j_gene: TRBJ2-1; abundance: -; len: 15; d_gene: TRBD2; CDR3aa: CASSLGRGGANEQFF; CDR3nt: TGTGCCAGCTCCCTAGGGCGCGGGGGGGCCAATGAGCAGTTCTTC
v_gene: TRBV6-5; j_gene: TRBJ2-2; abundance: -; len: 14; d_gene: -; CDR3aa: CASRSPGGTGELFF; CDR3nt: TGTGCCAGCAGGTCCCCCGGGGGAACCGGGGAGCTGTTTTTT
v_gene: TRBV7-9; j_gene: TRBJ1-1; abundance: -; len: 11; d_gene: -; CDR3aa: CASSPYTEAFF; CDR3nt: TGTGCCAGCAGCCCCTACACTGAAGCTTTCTTT
v_gene: TRBV6-5; j_gene: TRBJ1-6; abundance: -; len: 15; d_gene: TRBD1; CDR3aa: CASSPWDSYNSPLHF; CDR3nt: TGTGCCAGCAGCCCCTGGGACAGTTATAATTCACCCCTCCACTTT
v_gene: TRBV18; j_gene: TRBJ1-1; abundance: few; len: 13; d_gene: -; CDR3aa: CASSPQGDTEAFF; CDR3nt: TGTGCCAGCTCACCCCAAGGGGACACTGAAGCTTTCTTT
v_gene: TRBV24-1; j_gene: TRBJ2-1; abundance: -; len: 16; d_gene: TRBD1; CDR3aa: CATSDSDRGFYNEQFF; CDR3nt: TGTGCCACCAGTGATTCTGACAGGGGCTTCTACAATGAGCAGTTCTTC
v_gene: TRBV3-1/TRBV3-2; j_gene: TRBJ2-7; abundance: once; len: 14; d_gene: -; CDR3aa: CASSQFRLGGEQYF; CDR3nt: TGTGCCAGCAGCCAATTTAGACTAGGCGGCGAGCAGTACTTC
v_gene: TRBV5-1; j_gene: TRBJ2-5; abundance: -; len: 9; d_gene: -; CDR3aa: CASEETQYF; CDR3nt: TGCGCCAGCGAGGAGACCCAGTACTTC
v_gene: TRBV24-1; j_gene: TRBJ1-5; abundance: once; len: 16; d_gene: -; CDR3aa: CATSDFWGVWNQPQHF; CDR3nt: TGTGCCACCAGTGATTTTTGGGGGGTATGGAATCAGCCCCAGCATTTT
v_gene: TRBV9; j_gene: TRBJ1-6; abundance: -; len: 15; d_gene: -; CDR3aa: CASSVAGGSRSPLHF; CDR3nt: TGTGCCAGCAGCGTAGCCGGCGGGTCGAGGTCACCCCTCCACTTT
v_gene: TRBV25-1; j_gene: TRBJ1-1; abundance: once; len: 15; d_gene: TRBD1; CDR3aa: CASSAQGQGKTEAFF; CDR3nt: TGTGCCAGCAGTGCCCAGGGACAGGGCAAAACTGAAGCTTTCTTT